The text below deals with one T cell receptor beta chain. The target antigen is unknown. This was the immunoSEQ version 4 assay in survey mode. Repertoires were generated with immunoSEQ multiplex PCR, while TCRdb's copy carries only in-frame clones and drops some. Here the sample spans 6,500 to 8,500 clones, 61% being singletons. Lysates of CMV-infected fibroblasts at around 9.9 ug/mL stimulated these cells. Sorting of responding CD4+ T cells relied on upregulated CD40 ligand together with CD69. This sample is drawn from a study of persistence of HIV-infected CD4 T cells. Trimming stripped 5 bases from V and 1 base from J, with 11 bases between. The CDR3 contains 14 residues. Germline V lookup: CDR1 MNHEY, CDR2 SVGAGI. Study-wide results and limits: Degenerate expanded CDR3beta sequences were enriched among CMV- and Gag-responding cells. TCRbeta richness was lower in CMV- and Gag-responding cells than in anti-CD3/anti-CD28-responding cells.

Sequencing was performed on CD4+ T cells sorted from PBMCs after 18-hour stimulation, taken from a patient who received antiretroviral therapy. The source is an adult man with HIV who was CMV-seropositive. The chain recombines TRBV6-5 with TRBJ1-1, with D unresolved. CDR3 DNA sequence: TGTGCCAGCAGTCGACCGATCAGGAACACTGAAGCTTTCTTT. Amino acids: CASSRPIRNTEAFF.